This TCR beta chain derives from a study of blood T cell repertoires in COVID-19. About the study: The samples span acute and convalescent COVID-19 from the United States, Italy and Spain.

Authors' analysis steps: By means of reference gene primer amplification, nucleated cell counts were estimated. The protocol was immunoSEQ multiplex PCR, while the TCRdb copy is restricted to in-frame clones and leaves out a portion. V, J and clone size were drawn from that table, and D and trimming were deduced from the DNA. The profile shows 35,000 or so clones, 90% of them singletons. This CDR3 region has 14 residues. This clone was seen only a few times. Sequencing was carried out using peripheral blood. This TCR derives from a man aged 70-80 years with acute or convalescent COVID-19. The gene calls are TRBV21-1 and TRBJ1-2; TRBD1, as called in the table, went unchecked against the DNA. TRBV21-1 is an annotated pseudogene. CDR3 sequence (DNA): TGTGCCAGCAGCAAAGCGCGACAGGCGGAAGGCTACACCTTC. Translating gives CASSKARQAEGYTF.